The following is a TCR beta chain sequence with its context. The CDR3 runs 16 residues. V shed 4 bases and J shed 5 bases, with 17 bases lying between them. In germline, CDR1 is SGHTA, CDR2 FQGNSA. This specimen belongs to a study of cytomegalovirus exposure and HLA in healthy donors. The PCR used 60 Vbeta and 13 Jbeta primers. Sequencing was performed with immunoSEQ multiplex PCR; in TCRdb, only in-frame clones are kept and a portion is missing. The sample lists approximately 160,000 clones; roughly 77% were seen once. The TCR was taken from a woman between 18 and 29 years old in good health and CMV-seronegative. The sample consisted of PBMCs. This sequence joins TRBV7-2 and TRBJ1-4; D possibly corresponds to TRBD1 (6 bases). In DNA, the CDR3 is TGTGCCAGCAGCTCCTTTGGGGCAGGGGTAAATGAAAAACTGTTTTTT. Translated, it gives CASSSFGAGVNEKLFF.